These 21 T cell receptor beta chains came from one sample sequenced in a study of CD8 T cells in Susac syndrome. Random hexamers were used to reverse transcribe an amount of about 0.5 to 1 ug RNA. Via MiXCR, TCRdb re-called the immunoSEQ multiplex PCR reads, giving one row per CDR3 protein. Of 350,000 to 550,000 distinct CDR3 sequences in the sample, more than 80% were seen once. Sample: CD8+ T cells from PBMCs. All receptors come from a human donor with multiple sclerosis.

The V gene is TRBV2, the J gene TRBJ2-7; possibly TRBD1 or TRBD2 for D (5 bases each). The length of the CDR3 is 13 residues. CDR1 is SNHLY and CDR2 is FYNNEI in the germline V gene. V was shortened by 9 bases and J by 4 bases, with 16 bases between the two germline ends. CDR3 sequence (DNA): TGTGCCAGTACCGGGACCACGGCGTACGAGCAGTACTTC. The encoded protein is CASTGTTAYEQYF.

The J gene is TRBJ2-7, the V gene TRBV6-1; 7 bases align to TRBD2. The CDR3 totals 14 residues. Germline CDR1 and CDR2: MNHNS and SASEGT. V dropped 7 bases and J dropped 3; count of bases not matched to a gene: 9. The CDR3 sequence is CASTPLAGDYEQYF. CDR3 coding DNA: TGTGCCAGCACCCCCCTCGCGGGGGACTACGAGCAGTACTTC.

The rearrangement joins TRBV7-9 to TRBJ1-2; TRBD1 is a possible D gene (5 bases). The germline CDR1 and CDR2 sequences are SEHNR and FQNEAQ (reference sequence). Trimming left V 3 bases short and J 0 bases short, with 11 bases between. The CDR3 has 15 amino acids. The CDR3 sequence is CASSFEGSPNYGYTF. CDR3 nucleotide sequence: TGTGCCAGCAGCTTCGAGGGGAGTCCTAACTATGGCTACACCTTC.

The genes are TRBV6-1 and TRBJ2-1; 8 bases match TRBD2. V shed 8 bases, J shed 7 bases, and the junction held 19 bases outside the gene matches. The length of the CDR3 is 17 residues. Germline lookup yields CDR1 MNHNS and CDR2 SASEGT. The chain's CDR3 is CASLNPPGLDFLNEQFF. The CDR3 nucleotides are TGTGCCAGCCTCAATCCCCCGGGACTAGATTTTTTGAATGAGCAGTTCTTC.

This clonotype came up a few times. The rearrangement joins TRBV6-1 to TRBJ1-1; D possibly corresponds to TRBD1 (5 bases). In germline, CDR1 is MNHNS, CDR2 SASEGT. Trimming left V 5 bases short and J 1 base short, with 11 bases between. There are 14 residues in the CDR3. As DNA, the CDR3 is TGTGCCAGCAGTTTAGATACAGGGAACACTGAAGCTTTCTTT. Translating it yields CASSLDTGNTEAFF.

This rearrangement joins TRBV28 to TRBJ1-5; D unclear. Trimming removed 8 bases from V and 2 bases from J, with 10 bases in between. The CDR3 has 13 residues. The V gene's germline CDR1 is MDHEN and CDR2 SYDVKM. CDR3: CASYWGGNQPQHF. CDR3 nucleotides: TGTGCCAGCTATTGGGGAGGCAATCAGCCCCAGCATTTT.

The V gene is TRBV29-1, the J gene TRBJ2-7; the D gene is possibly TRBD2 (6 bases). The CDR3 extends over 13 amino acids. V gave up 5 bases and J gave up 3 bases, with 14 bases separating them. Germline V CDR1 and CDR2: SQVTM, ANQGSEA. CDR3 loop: CSVLGDWDYEQYF. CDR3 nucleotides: TGCAGCGTTCTCGGGGACTGGGACTACGAGCAGTACTTC.

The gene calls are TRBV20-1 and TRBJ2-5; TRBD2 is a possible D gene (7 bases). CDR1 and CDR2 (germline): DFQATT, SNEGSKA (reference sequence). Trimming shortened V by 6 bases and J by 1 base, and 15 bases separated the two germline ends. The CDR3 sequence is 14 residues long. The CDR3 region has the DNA TGCAGTGCGTCGACTAGCAGGGGCCAAGAGACCCAGTACTTC. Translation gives CSASTSRGQETQYF.

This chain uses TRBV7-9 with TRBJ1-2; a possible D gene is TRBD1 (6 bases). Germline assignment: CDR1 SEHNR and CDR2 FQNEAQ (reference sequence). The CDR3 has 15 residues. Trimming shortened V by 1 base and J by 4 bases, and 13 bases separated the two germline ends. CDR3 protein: CASSLDYRESYGYTF. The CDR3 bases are TGTGCCAGCAGCTTAGATTACAGGGAAAGCTATGGCTACACCTTC.

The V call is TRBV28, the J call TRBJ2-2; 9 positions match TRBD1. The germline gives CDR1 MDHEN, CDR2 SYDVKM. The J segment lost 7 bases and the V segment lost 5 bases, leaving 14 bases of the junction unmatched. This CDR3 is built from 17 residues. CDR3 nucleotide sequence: TGTGCCAGCAGTCGAGCGGAGGGACAGGGCTGGGGCGGGGAGCTGTTTTTT. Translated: CASSRAEGQGWGGELFF.

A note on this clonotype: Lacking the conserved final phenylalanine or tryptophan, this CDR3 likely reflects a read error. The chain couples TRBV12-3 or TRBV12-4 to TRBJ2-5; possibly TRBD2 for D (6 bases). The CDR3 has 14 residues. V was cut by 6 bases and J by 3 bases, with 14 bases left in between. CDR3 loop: CASSSRDFEETQYL. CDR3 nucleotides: TGTGCCAGCAGCTCCCGGGACTTTGAAGAGACCCAGTACCTC.

CDR3 sequence: CSASRAVSNQPQHF. The CDR3 DNA reads as TGCAGTGCCAGCAGGGCCGTCAGCAATCAGCCCCAGCATTTT. The rearrangement uses TRBV20-1 and TRBJ1-5; tentatively, D is TRBD1 (5 bases). The CDR3 has 14 amino acids. V was cut by 6 bases and J by 1 base, with 13 bases left in between. Germline CDR1 and CDR2: DFQATT and SNEGSKA (reference sequence).

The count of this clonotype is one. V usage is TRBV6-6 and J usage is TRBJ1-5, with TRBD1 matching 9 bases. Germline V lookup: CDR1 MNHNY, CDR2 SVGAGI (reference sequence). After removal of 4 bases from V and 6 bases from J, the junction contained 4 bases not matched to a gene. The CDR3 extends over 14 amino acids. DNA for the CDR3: TGTGCCAGCAGTTGGACAGGGGAAGGTCAGCCCCAGCATTTT. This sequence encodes CASSWTGEGQPQHF.

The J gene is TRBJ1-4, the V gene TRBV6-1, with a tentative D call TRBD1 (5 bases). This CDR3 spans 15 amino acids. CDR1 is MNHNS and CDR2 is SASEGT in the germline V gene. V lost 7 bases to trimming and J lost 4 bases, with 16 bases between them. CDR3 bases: TGTGCCAGCACCCTTTCGACAGCTCTTAATGAAAAACTGTTTTTT. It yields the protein CASTLSTALNEKLFF.

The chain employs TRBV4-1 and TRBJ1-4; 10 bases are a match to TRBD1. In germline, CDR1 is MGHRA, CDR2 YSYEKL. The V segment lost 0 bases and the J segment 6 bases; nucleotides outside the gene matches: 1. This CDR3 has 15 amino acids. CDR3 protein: CASSQEGQGYEKLFF. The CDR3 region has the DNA TGCGCCAGCAGCCAAGAGGGACAGGGGTATGAAAAACTGTTTTTT.

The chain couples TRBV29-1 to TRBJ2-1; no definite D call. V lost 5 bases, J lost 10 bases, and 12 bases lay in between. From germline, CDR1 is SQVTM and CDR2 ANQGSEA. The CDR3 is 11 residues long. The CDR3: CSVSVMGEQFF. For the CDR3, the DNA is TGCAGCGTTTCGGTTATGGGAGAGCAGTTCTTC.

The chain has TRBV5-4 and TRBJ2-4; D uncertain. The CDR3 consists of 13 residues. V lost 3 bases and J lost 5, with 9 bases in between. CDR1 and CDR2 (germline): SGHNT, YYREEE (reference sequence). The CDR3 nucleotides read TGTGCCAGCAGCTCCCGGACCCAAAACATTCAGTACTTC. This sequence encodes CASSSRTQNIQYF.

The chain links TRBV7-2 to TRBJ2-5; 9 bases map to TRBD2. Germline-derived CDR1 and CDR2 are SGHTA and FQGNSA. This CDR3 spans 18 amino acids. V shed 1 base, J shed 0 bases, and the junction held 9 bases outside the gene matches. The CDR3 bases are TGTGCCAGCAGCTTAGTGGGGATCAGCGGGGGGCACCAAGAGACCCAGTACTTC. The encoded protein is CASSLVGISGGHQETQYF.

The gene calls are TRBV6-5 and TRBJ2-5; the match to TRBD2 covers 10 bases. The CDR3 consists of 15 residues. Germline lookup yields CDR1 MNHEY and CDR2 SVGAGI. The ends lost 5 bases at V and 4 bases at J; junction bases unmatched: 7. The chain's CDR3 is CASSRMGLALETQYF. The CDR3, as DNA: TGTGCCAGCAGTCGAATGGGACTAGCGTTAGAGACCCAGTACTTC.

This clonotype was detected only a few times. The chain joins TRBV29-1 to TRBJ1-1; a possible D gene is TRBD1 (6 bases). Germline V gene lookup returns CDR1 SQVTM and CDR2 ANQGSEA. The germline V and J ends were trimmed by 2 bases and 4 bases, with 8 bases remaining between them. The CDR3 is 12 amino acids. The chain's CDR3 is CSVEIGGTEAFF. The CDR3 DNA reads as TGCAGCGTTGAAATAGGGGGCACTGAAGCTTTCTTT.

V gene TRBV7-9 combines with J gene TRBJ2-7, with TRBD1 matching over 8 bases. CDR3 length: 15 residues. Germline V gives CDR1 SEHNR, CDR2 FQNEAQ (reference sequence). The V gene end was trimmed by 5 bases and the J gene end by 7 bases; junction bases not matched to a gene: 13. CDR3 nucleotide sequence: TGTGCCAGCAGCGGGGGGACAGGCGTCGCTTGGGAGCAGTACTTC. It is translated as CASSGGTGVAWEQYF. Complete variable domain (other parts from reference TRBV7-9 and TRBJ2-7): DTGVSQNPRHKITKRGQNVTFRCDPISEHNRLYWYRQTLGQGPEFLTYFQNEAQLEKSRLLSDRFSAERPKGSFSTLEIQRTEQGDSAMYLCASSGGTGVAWEQYFGPGTRLTVT.